This T cell receptor beta chain was captured by sequencing in a study of chronic HIV infection and antiretroviral therapy. Germline CDR1 reads MNHEY; CDR2 reads SVGEGT. The CDR3 contains 16 residues. J gave up 10 bases and V 6 bases, and 17 bases lay outside the gene matches. This clonotype was counted a few times. TCRdb passed the 5' RACE reads through MiXCR, listing each CDR3 protein once. The sample records approximately 30,000 distinct CDR3 sequences, more than 7.5% being singletons. The material sequenced was peripheral blood. This receptor was taken from an adult who had HIV and had not received antiretroviral therapy, or was an uninfected healthy control (not recorded which). This rearrangement joins TRBV6-2 or TRBV6-3 to TRBJ2-1, with TRBD2 matching over 8 bases. In DNA, the CDR3 is TGTGCCAGCAGCTGGGGAGCGGGGGCCGAGAGAGCAGAGCAGTTCTTC. Residues: CASSWGAGAERAEQFF.